A single sample gave rise to the 9 T cell receptor beta chains below, sequenced in a study of PD-L1 blockade in urothelial cancer. Here immunoSEQ multiplex PCR was the method, and the copy in TCRdb shows in-frame clones only, minus some. Found here are 45,000 to 60,000 clones, around 90% of them singletons; the top ten hold around 8%. This specimen was PBMCs, taken around atezolizumab (anti-PD-L1) treatment. The receptor set was obtained from a man between 60 and 70 years old with urothelial cancer.

V is TRBV5-1 and J is TRBJ2-7, with TRBD2 matching 7 bases. The germline CDR1 and CDR2 sequences are SGHRS and YFSETQ. CDR3 length: 12 residues. V dropped 4 bases and J dropped 6; count of bases not matched to a gene: 4. The DNA of the CDR3 is TGCGCCAGCAGCCCCGGGACTACCGAGCAGTACTTC. It codes for CASSPGTTEQYF.

The genes are TRBV7-2 and TRBJ2-7; 7 bases fit TRBD1. The CDR3 covers 14 residues. Germline CDR1 is SGHTA and CDR2 is FQGNSA. V lost 5 bases and J lost 6; bases outside the gene matches: 10. The CDR3 coding sequence is TGTGCCAGCAGCACGTGGACAGGACCGGGCGAGCAGTACTTC. Its translation: CASSTWTGPGEQYF.

This clone appeared once. This chain connects TRBV21-1 to TRBJ1-1; the table gives TRBD1 as D, unverified against the DNA. TRBV21-1 is an annotated pseudogene. The length of the CDR3 is 17 residues. The CDR3 reads CASSKGGVDTGFTEAFF. CDR3 in DNA: TGTGCCAGCAGCAAAGGTGGGGTTGATACAGGGTTCACTGAAGCTTTCTTT.

The rearrangement uses TRBV9 and TRBJ1-1; perhaps TRBD1 as D (6 bases). Trimming removed 0 bases from V and 4 bases from J, with 10 bases in between. The CDR3 has 14 amino acids. CDR1 is SGDLS, CDR2 YYNGEE, per germline. The CDR3 sequence is CASSVDGGATEAFF. The CDR3, as DNA: TGTGCCAGCAGCGTAGATGGGGGGGCCACTGAAGCTTTCTTT.

This clone was seen just once. J is TRBJ1-3 and V is TRBV6-6, with D possibly TRBD1 on 6 matching bases. V was pared by 6 bases and J by 2 bases, with 17 bases between. The CDR3 is 16 amino acids. The V gene's germline CDR1 is MNHNY and CDR2 SVGAGI (reference sequence). CDR3 region: CASRGTGAGAGNTIYF. CDR3 DNA: TGTGCCAGCAGGGGGACCGGCGCAGGGGCTGGAAACACCATATATTTT.

The rearrangement uses TRBV18 and TRBJ2-5, with a tentative D call TRBD2 (7 bases). The CDR3 runs 15 residues. Germline V gene sequence: CDR1 KGHSH, CDR2 LQKENI. With 2 bases removed from V and 5 bases from J, the gap between germline ends came to 15 bases. CDR3 coding DNA: TGTGCCAGCTCACCAGGTGCGGGGGCTGGGGAGACCCAGTACTTC. Translated, it gives CASSPGAGAGETQYF.

This chain joins TRBV5-5 and TRBJ2-1, with TRBD1 as a possible D gene (5 bases). This CDR3 contains 15 residues. The V and J ends lost 1 base and 5 bases respectively, with 13 bases between them. Germline values: CDR1 SGHKS, CDR2 YYEKEE (reference sequence). The CDR3 spells CASSLQGGNHNEQFF. The CDR3 nucleotides are TGTGCCAGCAGCTTGCAGGGTGGCAACCACAATGAGCAGTTCTTC.

This clone was counted between two and nine times. The DNA of the CDR3 is TGTGCCAGCAGCCGTTCCCAGGGGACGCAAGTCTCTGGGGCCAACGTCCTGACTTTC. This translates into CASSRSQGTQVSGANVLTF. The V gene is TRBV7-2, the J gene TRBJ2-6, with D possibly being TRBD1 (6 bases). The germline V gene has CDR1 SGHTA and CDR2 FQGNSA. V lost 5 bases to trimming and J lost 0 bases, with 20 bases between them. This CDR3 has 19 amino acids.

The J gene is TRBJ1-4, the V gene TRBV27, with 9 bases fitting TRBD1. V was pared by 1 base and J by 6 bases, with 6 bases of the junction left unmatched. This CDR3 spans 16 amino acids. Germline loops: CDR1 MNHEY, CDR2 SMNVEV (reference sequence). The CDR3 region is CASSLWGQGFDEKLFF. The CDR3 region has the DNA TGTGCCAGCAGTTTATGGGGACAGGGTTTCGATGAAAAACTGTTTTTT.